These 32 T cell receptor beta chains came from one sample sequenced in a study of T-cell reconstitution after alpha-beta-depleted transplantation in children. Unique molecular identifiers tagged the TCRbeta library. TCRdb itself ran the PCR reads through MiXCR, one entry per CDR3 protein. The table records hundreds of thousands of distinct CDR3 sequences, over 10% of them present only once. This material consisted of PBMCs, taken before TCRalphabeta/CD19-depleted stem cell transplant. These receptors all come from a girl aged 2 to 9 with congenital amegakaryocytic thrombocytopenia, due to receive a stem cell transplant.

This clonotype came up many times. The chain uses TRBV20-1 and TRBJ2-1; D is undetermined. Germline-derived CDR1 and CDR2 are DFQATT and SNEGSKA (reference sequence). This CDR3 contains 13 residues. V was pared by 2 bases and J by 3 bases, with 8 bases between. Here the CDR3 reads CSARQDLYNEQFF. The CDR3 coding sequence is TGCAGTGCTAGACAGGACCTCTACAATGAGCAGTTCTTC.

This clonotype was counted between two and nine times. This rearrangement joins TRBV3-1 to TRBJ2-5; TRBD2 matches at 12 bases. This CDR3 has 15 amino acids. With 6 bases clipped from V and 4 bases from J, the junction kept 6 bases outside the gene matches. Germline CDR1 reads LGHDT; CDR2 reads YNNKEL (reference sequence). CDR3 in amino acids: CASSSGLAGTETQYF. The DNA for the CDR3 is TGTGCCAGCAGTAGCGGACTAGCGGGAACAGAGACCCAGTACTTC.

This clonotype was detected ten times or more. This rearrangement joins TRBV20-1 to TRBJ2-2; 9 bases match TRBD2. Per the germline V gene, CDR1 is DFQATT and CDR2 is SNEGSKA (reference sequence). The trim removed 5 bases at V and 7 bases at J, leaving 8 bases unmatched. CDR3 length equals 14 residues. The CDR3 here is CSAVAGVTRGELFF. In DNA form, the CDR3 reads TGCAGTGCTGTAGCGGGAGTAACTCGCGGGGAGCTGTTTTTT.

The V gene is TRBV4-1, the J gene TRBJ1-1; unclear D gene. Germline V lookup: CDR1 MGHRA, CDR2 YSYEKL. The CDR3 has 14 residues. Trimming cost V 0 bases and J 10 bases, with 15 bases left between them. The CDR3 protein is CASSQEVFRAGAFF. The CDR3 nucleotides read TGCGCCAGCAGCCAAGAGGTCTTTCGGGCAGGAGCTTTCTTT.

This clonotype was seen a few times. The chain has TRBV5-1 and TRBJ2-3; weak D call: TRBD2 (7 bases). There are 15 residues in the CDR3. Germline V lookup: CDR1 SGHRS, CDR2 YFSETQ. V lost 3 bases and J lost 1, with 12 bases in between. In nucleotides, the CDR3 is TGCGCCAGCAGCTATCAGGGGAGGGGCACAGATACGCAGTATTTT. Protein product: CASSYQGRGTDTQYF.

This chain uses TRBV10-3 with TRBJ1-6, with TRBD1 matching 8 bases. Germline loops: CDR1 ENHRY, CDR2 SYGVKD. V was pared by 3 bases and J by 6 bases, with 7 bases of the junction left unmatched. The CDR3 covers 16 residues. In nucleotides, the CDR3 is TGTGCCATCAGTGACCCCAGGACAGGGAGTAATTCACCCCTCCACTTT. Amino acids: CAISDPRTGSNSPLHF.

The count of this clonotype is one. The rearrangement uses TRBV14 and TRBJ2-1; TRBD2 matches at 13 bases. This CDR3 comprises 17 residues. Trimming took 3 bases from V and 8 from J; bases not matched to a gene: 10. The V gene's germline CDR1 is SGHDN and CDR2 FVKESK. The DNA for the CDR3 is TGTGCCAGCAGCCAGGACAGGGGGACTAGCGGGACCGATGAGCAGTTCTTC. Encoded protein: CASSQDRGTSGTDEQFF.

This clonotype was observed a few times. The V and J genes are TRBV5-1 and TRBJ2-3, with 10 nucleotides matching TRBD2. The CDR3 runs to 18 residues. Trimming took 4 bases from V and 6 from J; bases not matched to a gene: 17. CDR1 SGHRS and CDR2 YFSETQ come from the germline V gene. For the CDR3, the DNA is TGCGCCAGCAGCCCAGCCGAATCACTAGCGGGATTGTATGATACGCAGTATTTT. It codes for CASSPAESLAGLYDTQYF.

Notes on this clonotype: With a much larger clone just one base away, this may be a read error. The CDR3: CSAPQGGYGDTF. The CDR3 DNA follows: TGCAGTGCTCCACAGGGCGGCTATGGCGACACCTTC. The chain couples TRBV20-1 to TRBJ1-2; D perhaps matches TRBD1 (6 bases). The V gene's germline CDR1 is DFQATT and CDR2 SNEGSKA (reference sequence). CDR3 length: 12 residues.

This clonotype came up many times. The chain combines TRBV7-8 with TRBJ2-3, with D hard to call. V lost 3 bases, J lost 10 bases, and 11 bases lay in between. The V gene's germline CDR1 is SGHVS and CDR2 FQNEAQ. This CDR3 is built from 12 residues. CDR3 in amino acids: CASSFEPAPQYF. The CDR3 region has the DNA TGTGCCAGCAGCTTCGAGCCAGCCCCGCAGTATTTT.

The chain recombines TRBV7-2 with TRBJ2-5, with 9 bases matching TRBD2. V was pared by 4 bases and J by 2 bases, with 11 bases of the junction left unmatched. Germline CDR1 and CDR2: SGHTA and FQGNSA. This CDR3 has 17 amino acids. For the CDR3, the DNA is TGTGCCAGCAGCTACACCCTAGCGGGACGAGCTCAAGAGACCCAGTACTTC. This gives the protein CASSYTLAGRAQETQYF. Full variable domain (rest looked up from reference TRBV7-2 and TRBJ2-5): GAGVSQSPSNKVTEKGKDVELRCDPISGHTALYWYRQSLGQGLEFLIYFQGNSAPDKSGLPSDRFSAERTGGSVSTLTIQRTQQEDSAVYLCASSYTLAGRAQETQYFGPGTRLLVL.

This clonotype was detected a few times. The chain is built from TRBV6-5 and TRBJ1-4; D gene unclear. V was shortened by 3 bases and J by 7 bases, with 15 bases between the two germline ends. Germline V gene data show CDR1 as MNHEY and CDR2 as SVGAGI. This CDR3 region has 15 residues. The CDR3 loop reads CASSYPFQRGEKLFF. The DNA for the CDR3 is TGTGCCAGCAGTTATCCTTTCCAGCGGGGTGAAAAACTGTTTTTT.

The chain's CDR3 is CASSERTGVDEQYF. DNA for the CDR3: TGCGCCAGCAGCGAACGGACAGGGGTTGACGAGCAGTACTTC. The chain uses TRBV5-1 and TRBJ2-7; 9 bases are a match to TRBD1. There are 14 residues in the CDR3. Germline CDR1 SGHRS, CDR2 YFSETQ. V lost 4 bases, J lost 5 bases, and 7 bases stayed unmatched.

This clonotype was seen repeatedly, ten times or more. J is TRBJ2-1 and V is TRBV12-3 or TRBV12-4, with a tentative D call TRBD2 (5 bases). Between the trimmed V and J ends, which lost 0 bases and 10 bases, there was a span of 10 bases. This CDR3 is 13 amino acids long. The CDR3 DNA reads TGTGCCAGCAGTTTAGCGGGAGAGGAGGAGCAGTTCTTC. Protein product: CASSLAGEEEQFF.

This clonotype was seen only a few times. This chain connects TRBV29-1 to TRBJ2-1; 8 nucleotides line up with TRBD2. After removal of 0 bases from V and 9 bases from J, the junction contained 10 bases not matched to a gene. Germline values: CDR1 SQVTM, CDR2 ANQGSEA. The CDR3 runs 15 residues. This CDR3 reads CSVEDSGTRFREQFF. CDR3 sequence (DNA): TGCAGCGTTGAAGACAGCGGGACTAGGTTTCGTGAGCAGTTCTTC.

This chain connects TRBV29-1 to TRBJ2-3; D is ambiguous. Trimming took off 6 bases at V and 0 bases at J, with 16 bases between the two ends. The CDR3 extends over 15 amino acids. Germline V gene lookup returns CDR1 SQVTM and CDR2 ANQGSEA. The CDR3 protein is CSVSRGSPSTDTQYF. DNA of the CDR3: TGCAGCGTCTCCCGCGGTAGTCCTAGCACAGATACGCAGTATTTT.

The chain recombines TRBV30 with TRBJ2-4, with D hard to call. From germline, CDR1 is GTSNPN and CDR2 SVGIG (reference sequence). The V end lost 0 bases, the J end lost 3 bases, and 12 bases lay between the germline ends. The length of the CDR3 is 15 residues. CDR3 in DNA: TGTGCCTGGAGTGTTGGCAGATTGGTCAAAAACATTCAGTACTTC. Its translation: CAWSVGRLVKNIQYF.

This clonotype was counted only a few times. The V and J genes are TRBV5-1 and TRBJ2-5; D may be TRBD1 or TRBD2 (5 bases each). V was shortened by 1 base and J by 1 base, with 14 bases between the two germline ends. The CDR3 sequence is 16 residues long. Looked up from germline, CDR1 is SGHRS and CDR2 is YFSETQ. The CDR3 DNA sequence: TGCGCCAGCAGCTTGTGGGGACCGCTACTCCAAGAGACCCAGTACTTC. Translated, it gives CASSLWGPLLQETQYF.

This rearrangement joins TRBV19 to TRBJ2-1; D is ambiguous. The V end lost 5 bases, the J end lost 3 bases, and 14 bases lay between the germline ends. Germline V CDR1 and CDR2: LNHDA, SQIVND (reference sequence). The CDR3 covers 15 residues. CDR3 loop: CASSQVATNYNEQFF. DNA of the CDR3: TGTGCCAGTAGTCAGGTAGCAACTAACTACAATGAGCAGTTCTTC.

This clonotype was seen many times. The rearrangement joins TRBV12-3 or TRBV12-4 to TRBJ2-3; D gene ambiguous. Trimming removed 6 bases from V and 4 bases from J, with 14 bases in between. This CDR3 comprises 14 residues. This CDR3 reads CASSPRTNSDTQYF. In DNA, the CDR3 is TGTGCCAGCAGCCCCCGGACCAATTCAGATACGCAGTATTTT.

This clonotype was recorded at least ten times. This rearrangement joins TRBV10-3 to TRBJ2-1; tentatively, D is TRBD2 (5 bases). Germline V gene lookup returns CDR1 ENHRY and CDR2 SYGVKD. The V and J ends lost 3 bases and 5 bases respectively, with 14 bases between them. The CDR3 has 15 amino acids. This CDR3 reads CAISDAGGPDNEQFF. CDR3 coding DNA: TGTGCCATCAGTGACGCGGGCGGCCCGGACAATGAGCAGTTCTTC.

This clonotype was found many times. The rearrangement joins TRBV7-7 to TRBJ1-5, with TRBD1 as a possible D gene (6 bases). The CDR3 has 15 amino acids. Trimming removed 3 bases from V and 6 bases from J, with 15 bases in between. Germline lookup yields CDR1 SSHAT and CDR2 FNYEAQ (reference sequence). The CDR3 loop is CASSFFQGRGQPQHF. In nucleotides, the CDR3 is TGTGCCAGCAGCTTCTTTCAGGGGCGCGGTCAGCCCCAGCATTTT.

The V call is TRBV3-1, the J call TRBJ2-6; 7 bases match TRBD1. The ends lost 4 bases at V and 2 bases at J; junction bases unmatched: 2. Per the germline V gene, CDR1 is LGHDT and CDR2 is YNNKEL (reference sequence). This CDR3 contains 15 residues. CDR3 DNA sequence: TGTGCCAGCAGCCGAGACAGGGCTGGGGCCAACGTCCTGACTTTC. Protein: CASSRDRAGANVLTF. The complete variable domain, with remaining parts taken from reference TRBV3-1 and TRBJ2-6, reads DTAVSQTPKYLVTQMGNDKSIKCEQNLGHDTMYWYKQDSKKFLKIMFSYNNKELIINETVPNRFSPKSPDKAHLNLHINSLELGDSAVYFCASSRDRAGANVLTFGAGSRLTVL.

This clonotype appeared many times. The chain joins TRBV6-5 to TRBJ2-3; TRBD2 agrees at 7 bases. V dropped 4 bases and J dropped 3; count of bases not matched to a gene: 4. The CDR3 has 14 residues. CDR1 is MNHEY, CDR2 SVGAGI, per germline. CDR3 loop: CASSWTSETDTQYF. The CDR3 DNA is TGTGCCAGCAGTTGGACTAGTGAGACAGATACGCAGTATTTT.

Ten or more counts support this clonotype. V gene TRBV20-1 combines with J gene TRBJ2-1, with 10 bases matching TRBD2. The CDR3 loop spans 15 amino acids. V lost 6 bases, J lost 7 bases, and 12 bases stayed unmatched. Germline CDR1 is DFQATT and CDR2 is SNEGSKA (reference sequence). The CDR3 loop is CSASRLAGENNEQFF. The CDR3 bases are TGCAGTGCCTCCCGCCTAGCGGGGGAAAATAATGAGCAGTTCTTC.

The chain uses TRBV19 and TRBJ2-1; D is unresolved. Looked up from germline, CDR1 is LNHDA and CDR2 is SQIVND (reference sequence). The V end was cut by 6 bases, the J end by 5 bases, with 8 bases between. The CDR3 sequence is 12 residues long. The CDR3 protein is CASRGWNNEQFF. In DNA, the CDR3 is TGTGCCAGTAGAGGATGGAACAATGAGCAGTTCTTC.

This clonotype was observed many times. The chain combines TRBV12-3 or TRBV12-4 with TRBJ1-5, with D possibly TRBD1 on 6 matching bases. V shed 2 bases and J shed 6 bases, with 8 bases lying between them. CDR3 length equals 13 residues. Here the CDR3 reads CASSLTGFQPQHF. In DNA form, the CDR3 reads TGTGCCAGCAGTTTAACAGGGTTTCAGCCCCAGCATTTT.

CDR3 nucleotide sequence: TGTGCCAGCAGTCCCAATTCCCTACAGGGCGGCTACACCTTC. Amino acid sequence: CASSPNSLQGGYTF. This sequence joins TRBV28 and TRBJ1-2; D may be TRBD1 (6 bases). Germline values: CDR1 MDHEN, CDR2 SYDVKM. This CDR3 has 14 residues. V lost 5 bases to trimming and J lost 8 bases, with 18 bases between them.

Many counts were recorded for this clonotype. The chain employs TRBV12-3 or TRBV12-4 and TRBJ1-6; maybe TRBD1 (5 bases). The CDR3 runs to 13 residues. The V end lost 5 bases, the J end lost 13 bases, and 15 bases lay between the germline ends. The CDR3 bases are TGTGCCAGCAGTCCGGGACCTCCGCCGCCCCTCCACTTT. Encoded protein: CASSPGPPPPLHF.

There are a few counts of this clonotype. This chain links TRBV29-1 with TRBJ2-1; 14 bases are shared with TRBD2. This CDR3 contains 14 residues. With 4 bases clipped from V and 10 bases from J, the junction kept 6 bases outside the gene matches. Germline-derived CDR1 and CDR2 are SQVTM and ANQGSEA. The CDR3 DNA reads as TGCAGCGTTGTAGGGACTAGCGGGAGTCACGAGCAGTTCTTC. It translates to CSVVGTSGSHEQFF.

The V call is TRBV7-9, the J call TRBJ2-1; D tentatively reads TRBD1 or TRBD2 (6 bases each). Germline V gene data show CDR1 as SEHNR and CDR2 as FQNEAQ (reference sequence). This CDR3 contains 11 residues. The ends were cut back, 1 base at V and 15 bases at J, with 10 bases in the middle. The CDR3 nucleotides are TGTGCCAGCAGCTTAGAGGGGGGCGGGTTCTTC. Encoded protein: CASSLEGGGFF. Combining the CDR3 with reference TRBV7-9 and TRBJ2-1 gives the whole variable domain DTGVSQNPRHKITKRGQNVTFRCDPISEHNRLYWYRQTLGQGPEFLTYFQNEAQLEKSRLLSDRFSAERPKGSFSTLEIQRTEQGDSAMYLCASSLEGGGFFGPGTRLTVL.

The rearrangement links TRBV20-1 to TRBJ2-3, with 11 bases lining up with TRBD2. The CDR3 length is 18 residues. With V trimmed by 5 bases and J by 4 bases, 17 bases remained unmatched. Germline CDR1 and CDR2: DFQATT and SNEGSKA (reference sequence). The CDR3: CSASGTGGLAGGPDTQYF. The CDR3 nucleotides are TGCAGTGCTTCCGGGACGGGGGGCCTAGCGGGAGGCCCAGATACGCAGTATTTT.